The rows below give T cell receptor beta chains drawn from one sample of a study of OX40 agonist ivuxolimab in advanced cancers. Data came from immunoSEQ multiplex PCR; TCRdb stores just in-frame clones and leaves some out. The table records 55,000 to 60,000 clones, around 85% of them present only once. The source was CD4+ or CD8+ T cells sorted from blood, collected in a trial of the OX40 agonist ivuxolimab. These receptors all come from an adult with an advanced solid tumor such as melanoma, head and neck, liver or kidney cancer. The CDR3 runs from the conserved cysteine through the conserved F or W. The order of the fields is J gene, V gene, clone size, D gene, CDR3 DNA, CDR3 protein. D genes are given only for firm matches. Clone size is given for some rows only: seen once, a few or many times, or a class if the clone is expanded.

J: TRBJ2-3; V: TRBV7-2; size: NA; D: TRBD2; DNA: TGTGCCAGCAGCTACAGACTAGCGGGAGTGGGTATGAGCACAGATACGCAGTATTTT; CDR3: CASSYRLAGVGMSTDTQYF
J: TRBJ2-7; V: TRBV10-3; size: few; D: TRBD1; DNA: TGTGCCATCAGCCTCGACAGGGACTCCTACGAGCAGTACTTC; CDR3: CAISLDRDSYEQYF
J: TRBJ2-5; V: TRBV25-1; size: NA; D: NA; DNA: TGTGCCAGCAGTGAACCCAGGGGAGGCGGAGAGACCCAGTACTTC; CDR3: CASSEPRGGGETQYF
J: TRBJ2-7; V: TRBV5-1; size: NA; D: NA; DNA: TGCGCCAGCAGCTTGGGGCCCAATACGCGCGAGCAGTACTTC; CDR3: CASSLGPNTREQYF
J: TRBJ1-5; V: TRBV21-1; size: NA; D: NA; DNA: TGTGCCAGCAGCAAAGTAAGGGACAGGGGGCGTGAGCCCCAGCATTTT; CDR3: CASSKVRDRGREPQHF
J: TRBJ2-3; V: TRBV29-1; size: NA; D: NA; DNA: TGCAGCCCTTGGAGGCGGGACACAGATACGCAGTATTTT; CDR3: CSPWRRDTDTQYF
J: TRBJ1-5; V: TRBV10-3; size: NA; D: NA; DNA: TGTGCCTCTGGGGGGGAAAGCAATCAACCCCAGCATTTT; CDR3: CASGGESNQPQHF
J: TRBJ1-2; V: TRBV7-9; size: NA; D: TRBD1; DNA: TGTGCCAGCAGCAAGACGACAGGGGGCTATGGCTACACCTTC; CDR3: CASSKTTGGYGYTF
J: TRBJ2-5; V: TRBV5-1; size: NA; D: TRBD2; DNA: TGCGCCAGCAGCTTGTGGTCTAGCGGGAGTCAGACCCAGTACTTC; CDR3: CASSLWSSGSQTQYF
J: TRBJ1-3; V: TRBV4-2; size: NA; D: NA; DNA: TGTGCCAGCAGCCAAGACAGGGTTTCGGCCACCATATATTTT; CDR3: CASSQDRVSATIYF
J: TRBJ1-5; V: TRBV6-6; size: NA; D: TRBD1; DNA: TGTGCCAGCAGTTACTTTACCAGGGGGAGCAATCAGCCCCAGCATTTT; CDR3: CASSYFTRGSNQPQHF
J: TRBJ2-3; V: TRBV4-3; size: NA; D: NA; DNA: TGCGCCAGCAGCCCAGCCGGAAGGGTCCGAGGAGATACGCAGTATTTT; CDR3: CASSPAGRVRGDTQYF
J: TRBJ2-3; V: TRBV7-3; size: once; D: NA; DNA: TGTGCCAGCAGCCGGGGGCTAAACACAGATACGCAGTATTTT; CDR3: CASSRGLNTDTQYF
J: TRBJ2-3; V: TRBV2; size: NA; D: NA; DNA: TGTGCCAGCAGTGAGGATCGGCAGGATACGCAGTATTTT; CDR3: CASSEDRQDTQYF
J: TRBJ1-2; V: TRBV19; size: NA; D: TRBD1; DNA: TGTGCCATCCAGGGGGTAGGCGGCTACACCTTC; CDR3: CAIQGVGGYTF
J: TRBJ1-5; V: TRBV5-4; size: medium-sized; D: NA; DNA: TGTGCCAGCAGCTATGGGACGCCGAATCAGCCCCAGCATTTT; CDR3: CASSYGTPNQPQHF
J: TRBJ1-4; V: TRBV9; size: NA; D: NA; DNA: TGTGCCAGCAACCGGGCCCCAAATGAAAAACTGTTTTTT; CDR3: CASNRAPNEKLFF
J: TRBJ1-3; V: TRBV6-5; size: once; D: NA; DNA: TGTGCCAGCGGCAGGTTCTCTGGAAACACCATATATTTT; CDR3: CASGRFSGNTIYF
J: TRBJ2-1; V: TRBV5-8; size: NA; D: NA; DNA: TGTGCCAGCGGTCGGGGGGCTCGGAATGAGCAGTTCTTC; CDR3: CASGRGARNEQFF
J: TRBJ1-3; V: TRBV5-6; size: NA; D: NA; DNA: TGTGCCAGCAGCCAGAGTCCCTCCTCTGGAAACACCATATATTTT; CDR3: CASSQSPSSGNTIYF
J: TRBJ1-6; V: TRBV18; size: NA; D: NA; DNA: TGTGCCAGCTCACCGGGACTAATGGATAATTCACCCCTCCACTTT; CDR3: CASSPGLMDNSPLHF